Listed below are T cell receptor beta chains from one sample, sequenced in a study of cytomegalovirus exposure and HLA in healthy donors. Here immunoSEQ multiplex PCR was the method, and the copy in TCRdb shows in-frame clones only, minus some. The data show over 45,000 clones, about 88% seen once. Sequencing used PBMCs. These receptors were collected from a man between 18 and 35 years old in good health and CMV-seronegative. Both conserved end residues are part of each CDR3.

J gene,V gene,CDR3 protein
TRBJ2-6,TRBV10-3,CAISESAGSGANVLTF
TRBJ2-1,TRBV9,CASSVEPLASGSFDEQFF
TRBJ2-1,TRBV28,CASSLISGNEQFF
TRBJ2-5,TRBV5-1,CASSLTGTQETQYF
TRBJ2-4,TRBV7-8,CASSLIGRADIQYF
TRBJ1-4,TRBV28,CASSLSRGLAKLFF
TRBJ2-1,TRBV7-3,CASSPTGLHEQFF
TRBJ2-5,TRBV6-1,CASSGGAGETQYF
TRBJ2-5,TRBV9,CASSVAGNSLGETQYF
TRBJ2-5,TRBV5-1,CASSRYEGLAGETQYF
TRBJ2-1,TRBV9,CASSVAKAGRYNEQFF
TRBJ2-7,TRBV6-4,CASSDPNRESEQYF
TRBJ2-2,TRBV27,CASSLEGTGSTGELFF
TRBJ2-1,TRBV29-1,CSVEDVAAYNEQFF
TRBJ2-7,TRBV27,CASSSMYRDRGGYEQYF
TRBJ1-4,TRBV28,CASSLSGVTTNEKLFF
TRBJ2-3,TRBV9,CASSEPSTNTQYF
TRBJ2-1,TRBV7-2,CASSLSGSLYNEQFF
TRBJ2-1,TRBV4-1,CASSPRTVDEQFF
TRBJ2-3,TRBV2,CASSEVRTGGADTQYF
TRBJ1-5,TRBV2,CASGKGREGNQPQHF
TRBJ2-7,TRBV4-1,CASSHGTGGAYEQYF
TRBJ2-1,TRBV30,CAWGRTSSHNEQFF
TRBJ1-1,TRBV19,CASSRTGVNTEAFF